Presented here are 30 T cell receptor beta chains from one specimen sequenced in a study of T cell responses to AZD1222 COVID-19 vaccine. Assay used: immunoSEQ multiplex PCR; TCRdb lists only in-frame clones, some missing. This table holds approximately 100,000 clones, more than 85% found once. The source was peripheral blood, collected on day 0 of AZD1222 vaccination. The receptors come from an adult in good health.

This clone came up a few times. This chain connects TRBV7-8 to TRBJ2-5; unclear D gene. V gave up 1 base and J gave up 13 bases, with 10 bases separating them. CDR1 is SGHVS and CDR2 is FQNEAQ in the germline V gene. There are 11 residues in the CDR3. The CDR3 DNA is TGTGCCAGCAGCTTAGACAATCTCGGGTACTTC. Translation: CASSLDNLGYF.

V and J are TRBV19 and TRBJ1-2, with TRBD1 matching over 8 bases. Per the germline V gene, CDR1 is LNHDA and CDR2 is SQIVND (reference sequence). With V trimmed by 4 bases and J by 5 bases, 3 bases remained unmatched. The CDR3 is 13 residues long. CDR3 coding DNA: TGTGCCAGTAGTAAGACAGGGGTATATGGCTACACCTTC. Translating it yields CASSKTGVYGYTF. Drawing the rest from reference TRBV19 and TRBJ1-2, the complete variable domain is DGGITQSPKYLFRKEGQNVTLSCEQNLNHDAMYWYRQDPGQGLRLIYYSQIVNDFQKGDIAEGYSVSREKKESFPLTVTSAQKNPTAFYLCASSKTGVYGYTFGSGTRLTVV.

J is TRBJ1-3 and V is TRBV27; D is undetermined. The CDR3 runs 14 residues. Germline loops: CDR1 MNHEY, CDR2 SMNVEV (reference sequence). The ends were cut back, 4 bases at V and 3 bases at J, with 10 bases in the middle. The DNA for the CDR3 is TGTGCCAGCAGTTCCCGGGCTGGTGGAAACACCATATATTTT. Protein product: CASSSRAGGNTIYF.

The chain has TRBV28 and TRBJ1-2; D is perhaps TRBD1 (6 bases). With 8 bases removed from V and 0 bases from J, the gap between germline ends came to 13 bases. Germline V gene data show CDR1 as MDHEN and CDR2 as SYDVKM. CDR3 length equals 14 residues. Here the CDR3 reads CASVIGGANYGYTF. Written as DNA, the CDR3 is TGTGCCAGCGTTATAGGGGGGGCTAACTATGGCTACACCTTC.

This chain connects TRBV6-5 to TRBJ1-3; tentatively, D is TRBD1 (5 bases). Trimming left V 6 bases short and J 0 bases short, with 12 bases between. The CDR3 has 15 amino acids. Germline CDR1 reads MNHEY; CDR2 reads SVGAGI. CDR3 DNA sequence: TGTGCCAGCAGACCGACAGAGACCTCTGGAAACACCATATATTTT. Translated, it gives CASRPTETSGNTIYF.

The chain has TRBV5-1 and TRBJ1-1; no firm D call. V was cut by 7 bases and J by 2 bases, with 18 bases left in between. The CDR3 consists of 15 residues. Germline CDR1 is SGHRS and CDR2 is YFSETQ. The CDR3 DNA sequence: TGCGCCAGCGGAGTCAGCGAGGGTAGTAACACTGAAGCTTTCTTT. This gives the protein CASGVSEGSNTEAFF. Together with reference TRBV5-1 and TRBJ1-1, the CDR3 gives the full variable domain: KAGVTQTPRYLIKTRGQQVTLSCSPISGHRSVSWYQQTPGQGLQFLFEYFSETQRNKGNFPGRFSGRQFSNSRSEMNVSTLELGDSALYLCASGVSEGSNTEAFFGQGTRLTVV.

In this sample, this clone turned up a few times. V is TRBV7-2 and J is TRBJ1-6; D might be TRBD1 (6 bases). The CDR3 contains 19 residues. V lost 5 bases to trimming and J lost 0 bases, with 20 bases between them. CDR1 is SGHTA, CDR2 FQGNSA, per germline. This CDR3 is CASSPYRQGSSSYNSPLHF. DNA of the CDR3: TGTGCCAGCAGCCCCTACAGGCAGGGGTCGAGCTCCTATAATTCACCCCTCCACTTT.

The chain is built from TRBV7-6 and TRBJ2-7, with D perhaps given as TRBD1 or TRBD2 (5 bases each). In germline, CDR1 is SGHVS, CDR2 FNYEAQ. Between the trimmed V and J ends, which lost 5 bases and 5 bases, there was a span of 16 bases. The CDR3 length is 14 residues. CDR3: CASSPGGWGDEQYF. CDR3 coding DNA: TGTGCCAGCAGCCCTGGGGGTTGGGGAGACGAGCAGTACTTC.

The rearrangement links TRBV9 to TRBJ1-1, with unresolved D. Germline V gives CDR1 SGDLS, CDR2 YYNGEE. The CDR3 totals 14 residues. The V end was cut by 0 bases, the J end by 1 base, with 7 bases between. DNA of the CDR3: TGTGCCAGCAGCGTAGGGCAGAAGAACACTGAAGCTTTCTTT. Translating it yields CASSVGQKNTEAFF.

The rearrangement links TRBV11-3 to TRBJ2-5, with a possible D match to TRBD2 (5 bases). There are 13 residues in the CDR3. V gave up 2 bases and J gave up 5 bases, with 9 bases separating them. Germline CDR1 reads SGHNT; CDR2 reads YENEEA. The CDR3 DNA reads TGTGCCAGCAGCTTAACGGGAAAGGAGACCCAGTACTTC. Protein: CASSLTGKETQYF.

This rearrangement joins TRBV30 to TRBJ1-5; 8 nucleotides agree with TRBD1. The CDR3 covers 14 residues. Looked up from germline, CDR1 is GTSNPN and CDR2 is SVGIG (reference sequence). Unmatched junction bases numbered 9, after V lost 2 bases and J lost 9 bases. The CDR3 coding sequence is TGTGCCTGGAGTCGAGGACAGGGCTATAGGCCCCAGCATTTT. This codes for CAWSRGQGYRPQHF. Full variable domain (missing parts from reference TRBV30 and TRBJ1-5): SQTIHQWPATLVQPVGSPLSLECTVEGTSNPNLYWYRQAAGRGLQLLFYSVGIGQISSEVPQNLSASRPQDRQFILSSKKLLLSDSGFYLCAWSRGQGYRPQHFGDGTRLSIL.

This clone was detected once. The rearrangement joins TRBV7-9 to TRBJ2-1; perhaps TRBD2 as D (6 bases). V was clipped by 5 bases and J by 8 bases, with 19 bases between them. The CDR3 is made up of 15 amino acids. The germline gives CDR1 SEHNR, CDR2 FQNEAQ (reference sequence). CDR3 protein: CASSRGSFGEDEQFF. CDR3 DNA: TGTGCCAGCAGCCGCGGGTCTTTTGGGGAGGATGAGCAGTTCTTC. The variable domain in full, completed from reference TRBV7-9 and TRBJ2-1, reads DTGVSQNPRHKITKRGQNVTFRCDPISEHNRLYWYRQTLGQGPEFLTYFQNEAQLEKSRLLSDRFSAERPKGSFSTLEIQRTEQGDSAMYLCASSRGSFGEDEQFFGPGTRLTVL.

CDR3 nucleotide sequence: TGTGCCAGCAGCGTAGCCGGGGGGGCCGTCGATACGCAGTATTTT. The encoded protein is CASSVAGGAVDTQYF. The chain joins TRBV5-4 to TRBJ2-3, with TRBD2 identical over 8 bases. The CDR3 spans 15 residues. Trimming cost V 4 bases and J 6 bases; bases outside gene matches: 10. Germline V gene lookup returns CDR1 SGHNT and CDR2 YYREEE (reference sequence).

CDR3 loop: CASSWVQKNTEAFF. As DNA, the CDR3 is TGTGCCAGCAGCTGGGTACAGAAAAACACTGAAGCTTTCTTT. The genes are TRBV5-6 and TRBJ1-1; D gene uncertain. The CDR3 is 14 residues long. Germline V CDR1 and CDR2: SGHDT, YYEEEE. The germline V and J ends were trimmed by 3 bases and 2 bases, with 11 bases remaining between them.

V and J are TRBV11-3 and TRBJ2-3; 7 bases match TRBD2. Germline CDR1 is SGHNT and CDR2 is YENEEA. This CDR3 is built from 14 residues. Unmatched junction bases numbered 6, after V lost 5 bases and J lost 4 bases. CDR3 in amino acids: CASSPTRGADTQYF. The DNA for the CDR3 is TGTGCCAGCAGCCCGACACGGGGGGCAGATACGCAGTATTTT. The full variable domain, rest sourced from reference TRBV11-3 and TRBJ2-3, is EAGVVQSPRYKIIEKKQPVAFWCNPISGHNTLYWYLQNLGQGPELLIRYENEEAVDDSQLPKDRFSAERLKGVDSTLKIQPAELGDSAVYLCASSPTRGADTQYFGPGTRLTVL.

This sequence joins TRBV11-3 and TRBJ2-3, with D perhaps matching TRBD1 or TRBD2 (7 bases each). V was shortened by 5 bases and J by 9 bases, with 21 bases between the two germline ends. This CDR3 has 15 residues. Germline CDR1 and CDR2: SGHNT and YENEEA. DNA for the CDR3: TGTGCCAGCAGCCCAGGGGGTTTGGCGGGAGAGACGCAGTATTTT. The encoded protein is CASSPGGLAGETQYF.

The chain links TRBV18 to TRBJ1-2; TRBD1 might be the D (6 bases). Germline V gene data show CDR1 as KGHSH and CDR2 as LQKENI. The CDR3 contains 16 residues. Trimming pared 4 bases from V and 1 base from J, leaving 16 bases between. In DNA form, the CDR3 reads TGTGCCAGCTCACTTACAGGACAGAGCTATAACTATGGCTACACCTTC. This encodes CASSLTGQSYNYGYTF. Together with reference TRBV18 and TRBJ1-2, the CDR3 gives the full variable domain: NAGVMQNPRHLVRRRGQEARLRCSPMKGHSHVYWYRQLPEEGLKFMVYLQKENIIDESGMPKERFSAEFPKEGPSILRIQQVVRGDSAAYFCASSLTGQSYNYGYTFGSGTRLTVV.

The chain recombines TRBV4-2 with TRBJ2-7; no clear D gene. The CDR3 totals 12 residues. V was cut by 0 bases and J by 7 bases, with 7 bases left in between. Germline CDR1 and CDR2: LGHNA and YNFKEQ. The CDR3 region is CASSQDGREQYF. The CDR3 DNA follows: TGTGCCAGCAGCCAAGATGGAAGGGAGCAGTACTTC.

V gene TRBV27 combines with J gene TRBJ1-5, with TRBD1 identical over 7 bases. Germline values: CDR1 MNHEY, CDR2 SMNVEV (reference sequence). This CDR3 has 14 residues. V trimming: 8 bases; J trimming: 3 bases; junction bases outside the gene matches: 7. The CDR3 is CASLTGAPNQPQHF. The CDR3 DNA reads as TGTGCCAGCCTTACAGGGGCCCCCAATCAGCCCCAGCATTTT.

The chain employs TRBV15 and TRBJ1-1; tentatively, D is TRBD1 (5 bases). Looked up from germline, CDR1 is LNHNV and CDR2 is YYDKDF (reference sequence). This CDR3 has 11 residues. The ends were cut back, 5 bases at V and 10 bases at J, with 11 bases in the middle. The CDR3 nucleotides read TGTGCCACCAGCCCAGGGTTTGGAGCTTTCTTT. The encoded protein is CATSPGFGAFF.

J is TRBJ1-2 and V is TRBV5-1; D gene unclear. The CDR3 length is 15 residues. Germline values: CDR1 SGHRS, CDR2 YFSETQ. V was pared by 0 bases and J by 1 base, with 10 bases between. The CDR3 bases are TGCGCCAGCAGCTTGGGGACGGTGAATAACTATGGCTACACCTTC. Protein product: CASSLGTVNNYGYTF.

This chain links TRBV28 with TRBJ2-7, with D possibly matching TRBD1 (5 bases). The CDR3 has 14 residues. Germline lookup yields CDR1 MDHEN and CDR2 SYDVKM. V lost 7 bases and J lost 4, with 17 bases in between. In nucleotides, the CDR3 is TGTGCCAGCACACCGCAGCTGGGGCTTTACGAGCAGTACTTC. Encoded protein: CASTPQLGLYEQYF.

The chain links TRBV7-8 to TRBJ2-2; D call uncertain. Germline V gene lookup returns CDR1 SGHVS and CDR2 FQNEAQ. V lost 1 base to trimming and J lost 7 bases, with 7 bases between them. This CDR3 spans 13 amino acids. The chain's CDR3 is CASSLEASGELFF. CDR3 coding DNA: TGTGCCAGCAGCTTAGAGGCTAGCGGGGAGCTGTTTTTT.

V gene TRBV9 combines with J gene TRBJ1-6; D possibly corresponds to TRBD1 (5 bases). Trimming removed 4 bases from V and 7 bases from J, with 15 bases in between. The CDR3 is 15 amino acids. Germline-derived CDR1 and CDR2 are SGDLS and YYNGEE. The CDR3 DNA sequence: TGTGCCAGCAGCCCCACGGGGGACCGCAATTCACCCCTCCACTTT. Translating it yields CASSPTGDRNSPLHF.

The chain combines TRBV5-4 with TRBJ2-5, with D possibly called TRBD1 or TRBD2 (5 bases each). Germline values: CDR1 SGHNT, CDR2 YYREEE (reference sequence). Deletions cut 9 bases from V and 2 bases from J, with 11 bases between. CDR3 length equals 12 residues. The CDR3 DNA reads as TGTGCCACCAGGGACCGGCAAGAGACCCAGTACTTC. It specifies CATRDRQETQYF.

CDR3 coding DNA: TGTGCCACCAGTGACCCAGGAGAAACTAATGAAAAACTGTTTTTT. It codes for CATSDPGETNEKLFF. This chain joins TRBV24-1 and TRBJ1-4, with no clear D. The germline CDR1 and CDR2 sequences are KGHDR and SFDVKD. The CDR3 runs to 15 residues. V dropped 4 bases and J dropped 1 base, with 9 bases sitting between them.

This sequence joins TRBV24-1 and TRBJ2-3; D is unresolved. Germline V gives CDR1 KGHDR, CDR2 SFDVKD. The CDR3 consists of 13 residues. Trimming took 8 bases from V and 3 from J, leaving 11 bases between them. The CDR3: CATTPLTTDTQYF. In nucleotides, the CDR3 is TGTGCCACCACGCCTCTCACAACAGATACGCAGTATTTT.

The rearrangement uses TRBV9 and TRBJ2-1; D remains unclear. Germline CDR1 SGDLS, CDR2 YYNGEE. The CDR3 is 16 residues long. V was clipped by 3 bases and J by 6 bases, with 19 bases between them. The CDR3: CASSALPPSQPNEQFF. Written as DNA, the CDR3 is TGTGCCAGCAGCGCCCTGCCCCCCTCGCAACCCAATGAGCAGTTCTTC.

In its sample, this clone was seen once. J is TRBJ2-7 and V is TRBV18, with D possibly TRBD1 on 6 matching bases. The CDR3 runs 14 residues. Germline values: CDR1 KGHSH, CDR2 LQKENI. Trimming shortened V by 2 bases and J by 3 bases, and 11 bases separated the two germline ends. CDR3 amino acids: CASSPTDRFYEQYF. Here the CDR3 DNA reads TGTGCCAGCTCACCAACTGACAGGTTCTACGAGCAGTACTTC.

V gene TRBV7-6 combines with J gene TRBJ1-6, with 10 nucleotides matching TRBD1. The J segment lost 9 bases and the V segment lost 5 bases, leaving 7 bases of the junction unmatched. Germline V gene sequence: CDR1 SGHVS, CDR2 FNYEAQ. This CDR3 contains 15 residues. CDR3 coding DNA: TGTGCCAGCAGCCGACAGGGGGCTCTAGGTTCACCCCTCCACTTT. Its protein product is CASSRQGALGSPLHF.